This entry concerns a single TCR beta chain. This CDR3 region has 15 residues. The trim removed 3 bases at V and 3 bases at J, leaving 4 bases unmatched. Germline CDR1 and CDR2: SEHNR and FQNEAQ (reference sequence). The data are from a study of blood T cell repertoires in COVID-19. Overall study: Samples came from the United States, Italy and Spain, spanning acute and convalescent COVID-19.

Repertoires were generated with immunoSEQ multiplex PCR, while TCRdb's copy carries only in-frame clones and drops some. The sample contains roughly 77,000 clones, approximately 90% of which appear only once. The chain carries TRBV7-9 and TRBJ2-7, with 11 bases lining up with TRBD2. Sequencing was performed on peripheral blood. This TCR derives from a man aged 50-59 years with active COVID-19. The CDR3 coding sequence is TGTGCCAGCAGCTTGGGACTAGCGGTTAGCTACGAGCAGTACTTC. Protein product: CASSLGLAVSYEQYF.